Listed below are T cell receptor beta chains from one sample, sequenced in a study of blood T cell repertoires in COVID-19. Clones were sequenced by immunoSEQ multiplex PCR, and TCRdb holds only the in-frame ones, with some missing. The repertoire consists of about 53,000 clones, with approximately 85% occurring once and the leading ten covering around 2.8%. Material: peripheral blood. The receptors come from a woman aged 55-70 years with acute or convalescent COVID-19. The CDR3 runs from the conserved cysteine through the conserved F or W. The D gene is left open where the match is weak. The size entry is marked missing in some rows and otherwise reads once, few, many or a size class.

DNA	CDR3	J	length	size	V	D
TGTGCCAGCAGAGCCTATCCGGGACAGACAAACACTGAAGCTTTCTTT	CASRAYPGQTNTEAFF	TRBJ1-1	16	.	TRBV6-4	TRBD1
TGTGCCAGCAGTCCCACTAGCGGGACGTCAGATACGCAGTATTTT	CASSPTSGTSDTQYF	TRBJ2-3	15	.	TRBV25-1	TRBD2
TGTGCCACCAGCAGAGGAGGGATAACAGGGTATGGCTACACCTTC	CATSRGGITGYGYTF	TRBJ1-2	15	.	TRBV15	.
TGTGCCACCAGCCTCGGGACAGACTACGAGCAGTACTTC	CATSLGTDYEQYF	TRBJ2-7	13	few	TRBV15	TRBD1
TGTGCCAGCAGTTTGCTGGGGGGGGACCTCTACGAGCAGTACTTC	CASSLLGGDLYEQYF	TRBJ2-7	15	once	TRBV28	TRBD2
TGTGCCGACGGAGGGAGCGCAGTTCCGTATGGCTACACCTTC	CADGGSAVPYGYTF	TRBJ1-2	14	.	TRBV6-5	.
TGTGCCAGCAGTCCGGTGGAGGGAGGGAGTGAAAAACTGTTTTTT	CASSPVEGGSEKLFF	TRBJ1-4	15	.	TRBV6-6	.
TGCGCCAGCAGCCGGACAATGAACACTGAAGCTTTCTTT	CASSRTMNTEAFF	TRBJ1-1	13	.	TRBV5-1	.
TGTGCCAGCAGTTTATCCGAACGCAGGGCTCCCTCCTATGGCTACACCTTC	CASSLSERRAPSYGYTF	TRBJ1-2	17	few	TRBV28	.
TGTGCCAGCAGTTACGGACCAGGGAAAACCTCGGGCTACACCTTC	CASSYGPGKTSGYTF	TRBJ1-2	15	.	TRBV6-5	.
TGTGCCAGCAGTTTGCACAGATTGGTCTATCAGCCCCAGCATTTT	CASSLHRLVYQPQHF	TRBJ1-5	15	once	TRBV28	.
TGCGCCAGCAGCTTGGGTAGGGGTTTATACACTGAAGCTTTCTTT	CASSLGRGLYTEAFF	TRBJ1-1	15	.	TRBV5-1	.
TGTGCCAGCAGCTCATGGGGGGGCGAGCAGTACTTC	CASSSWGGEQYF	TRBJ2-7	12	.	TRBV9	TRBD2
TGTGCCACCAGCAGAGTGTCAGGGGGGACGCAGTATTTT	CATSRVSGGTQYF	TRBJ2-3	13	.	TRBV15	.
TGTGCCAGCAGTGCCTACAGGGAAAACACTGAAGCTTTCTTT	CASSAYRENTEAFF	TRBJ1-1	14	.	TRBV28	.
TGTGCCAGCAGTTACGCGGAGATGAACACTGAAGCTTTCTTT	CASSYAEMNTEAFF	TRBJ1-1	14	.	TRBV6-6	.
TGCGCCAGCAGTGGGGGAATAGCGGGAGACAATGAGCAGTTCTTC	CASSGGIAGDNEQFF	TRBJ2-1	15	.	TRBV10-1	TRBD2
TGCAGCGTTGAGGGGGCGGAAGGCTACACCTTC	CSVEGAEGYTF	TRBJ1-2	11	.	TRBV29-1	.
TGTGCCAGCAGTTTACAGGGGAACTATGGCTACACCTTC	CASSLQGNYGYTF	TRBJ1-2	13	.	TRBV12-3/TRBV12-4	.
TGCGCCAGCAGCTTGGGTGGGACAGGCTCTGGAAACACCATATATTTT	CASSLGGTGSGNTIYF	TRBJ1-3	16	.	TRBV5-1	TRBD1
TGTGCCAGCAGCCCCGGACAGGGTTCGTCCTATGGCTACACCTTC	CASSPGQGSSYGYTF	TRBJ1-2	15	.	TRBV3-1/TRBV3-2	TRBD1
TGTGCCAGCAGCACAGAGACCGGGAGGTATGGCTACACCTTC	CASSTETGRYGYTF	TRBJ1-2	14	once	TRBV9	.
TGTGCCAGCAGGATACAGGGCTCCTCCTACGAGCAGTACTTC	CASRIQGSSYEQYF	TRBJ2-7	14	.	TRBV2	.
TGTGCCAGTAGTGAGTCTAGCGGGAGTCTGGGGAATGAGCAGTTCTTC	CASSESSGSLGNEQFF	TRBJ2-1	16	.	TRBV19	TRBD2
TGTGCCACCAGCAGAAGGTCGACAGGGGATGGCTACACCTTC	CATSRRSTGDGYTF	TRBJ1-2	14	.	TRBV15	TRBD1
TGCAGCGTGGCTGAAACTAGCGACACAGATACGCAGTATTTT	CSVAETSDTDTQYF	TRBJ2-3	14	.	TRBV29-1	TRBD2
TGTGCCTGGAGTGTAGGGGGACAGGGGAATCAGCCCCAGCATTTT	CAWSVGGQGNQPQHF	TRBJ1-5	15	.	TRBV30	TRBD1
TGTGCCAGCAGCGTAGGAGGGGGCCCCTACAATGAGCAGTTCTTC	CASSVGGGPYNEQFF	TRBJ2-1	15	.	TRBV9	TRBD1
TGTGCCAGCAGCTTGGCCGGGTCCCCCGGGTACGAGCAGTACTTC	CASSLAGSPGYEQYF	TRBJ2-7	15	.	TRBV5-4	.
TGTGCCAGTAGTATAGAGCAGACTATTGGCAATCAGCCCCAGCATTTT	CASSIEQTIGNQPQHF	TRBJ1-5	16	.	TRBV19	.
TGTGCCTGGAGTTCATCGCCGGGGAGCTATGGCTACACCTTC	CAWSSSPGSYGYTF	TRBJ1-2	14	.	TRBV30	.